The 26 T cell receptor beta chains given below trace back to one sample, sequenced in a study of blood T cell repertoires in COVID-19 (dated by TCRdb to about 2020). Libraries were made using the immunoSEQ multiplex PCR assay. TCRdb limited this immuneACCESS table to in-frame rearrangements with V and J called. A share of clones is missing; checked studies link under half to unresolved V genes, and the rest is unexplained. The sample contains some 150,000 clones, 80% to 90% of them found a single time. The ten most abundant clones make up around 16% of the sample. Sequences were obtained from peripheral blood. The receptors come from a woman aged 40 to 49 with acute or convalescent COVID-19.

This chain joins TRBV14 and TRBJ2-1; possible D gene TRBD2, 5 bases. Trimming stripped 2 bases from V and 2 bases from J, with 16 bases between. CDR1 is SGHDN and CDR2 is FVKESK in the germline V gene. CDR3 length equals 17 residues. Here the CDR3 DNA reads TGTGCCAGCAGCCAATGGGCCTCTGGGAGTACCTACAATGAGCAGTTCTTC. It encodes CASSQWASGSTYNEQFF.

The V gene is TRBV4-1, the J gene TRBJ1-2; D call uncertain. The V gene's germline CDR1 is MGHRA and CDR2 YSYEKL. The CDR3 has 16 amino acids. V gave up 0 bases and J gave up 3 bases, with 14 bases separating them. The DNA for the CDR3 is TGCGCCAGCAGCCAAGATAGTGCGCATCCGTACTATGGCTACACCTTC. The encoded protein is CASSQDSAHPYYGYTF.

The CDR3 DNA follows: TGTGCCACCAGCAGAGAACTAGGCGTGGCGATGAGCACAGATACGCAGTATTTT. This gives the protein CATSRELGVAMSTDTQYF. The chain has TRBV15 and TRBJ2-3; tentative D call: TRBD2 (5 bases). Trimming pared 0 bases from V and 0 bases from J, leaving 16 bases between. This CDR3 region has 18 residues. Germline CDR1 is LNHNV and CDR2 is YYDKDF (reference sequence).

The chain couples TRBV5-1 to TRBJ2-7, with TRBD2 matching 11 bases. The J segment lost 7 bases and the V segment lost 5 bases, leaving 8 bases of the junction unmatched. From germline, CDR1 is SGHRS and CDR2 YFSETQ. This CDR3 region has 14 residues. The CDR3 DNA reads TGCGCCAGCAGGACTAGCGGGGAGCCTGAGGAGCAGTACTTC. It specifies CASRTSGEPEEQYF. The variable domain in full, with the rest retrieved from reference TRBV5-1 and TRBJ2-7, is KAGVTQTPRYLIKTRGQQVTLSCSPISGHRSVSWYQQTPGQGLQFLFEYFSETQRNKGNFPGRFSGRQFSNSRSEMNVSTLELGDSALYLCASRTSGEPEEQYFGPGTRLTVT.

The V and J genes are TRBV7-2 and TRBJ2-6, with 12 bases that match TRBD1. This CDR3 is 19 amino acids long. The J segment lost 3 bases and the V segment lost 2 bases, leaving 8 bases of the junction unmatched. Germline V gene sequence: CDR1 SGHTA, CDR2 FQGNSA. This CDR3 is CASSLISGTGGGGANVLTF. DNA of the CDR3: TGTGCCAGCAGCTTAATATCTGGGACAGGGGGCGGTGGGGCCAACGTCCTGACTTTC.

The CDR3: CASSPPLGADTQYF. The CDR3 nucleotides read TGCGCCAGCAGCCCTCCTTTGGGAGCAGATACGCAGTATTTT. The chain couples TRBV4-1 to TRBJ2-3; a possible D gene is TRBD2 (5 bases). With 4 bases removed from V and 4 bases from J, the gap between germline ends came to 12 bases. This CDR3 region has 14 residues. CDR1 is MGHRA and CDR2 is YSYEKL in the germline V gene.

The chain links TRBV20-1 to TRBJ2-5; D unresolved. Germline V gene lookup returns CDR1 DFQATT and CDR2 SNEGSKA (reference sequence). The CDR3 has 10 amino acids. Trimming cost V 5 bases and J 2 bases, with 3 bases left between them. The CDR3 DNA is TGCAGTGCTCTACAAGAGACCCAGTACTTC. It yields the protein CSALQETQYF.

The chain recombines TRBV4-1 with TRBJ1-1, with TRBD1 as a possible D gene (6 bases). V lost 2 bases, J lost 7 bases, and 20 bases lay in between. This CDR3 contains 16 residues. In germline, CDR1 is MGHRA, CDR2 YSYEKL. The CDR3 loop reads CASSQSRTENKDEAFF. The CDR3 DNA is TGCGCCAGCAGCCAAAGCCGGACAGAGAACAAGGATGAAGCTTTCTTT.

The chain employs TRBV9 and TRBJ2-3; 8 bases line up with TRBD2. Germline V gene lookup returns CDR1 SGDLS and CDR2 YYNGEE. The V gene end was trimmed by 0 bases and the J gene end by 0 bases; junction bases not matched to a gene: 6. CDR3 length: 17 amino acids. CDR3 sequence reads: CASSVVPASGSTDTQYF. DNA for the CDR3: TGTGCCAGCAGCGTAGTTCCTGCTAGCGGGAGCACAGATACGCAGTATTTT.

The chain is built from TRBV3-1 (or the pseudogene TRBV3-2) and TRBJ2-6, with 11 bases matching TRBD1. This CDR3 has 19 residues. The germline V gene has CDR1 LGHDT and CDR2 YNNKEL (reference sequence). V gave up 3 bases and J gave up 2 bases; unmatched junction bases: 9. The CDR3 region is CASSHWDRGYSAGANVLTF. CDR3 sequence (DNA): TGTGCCAGCAGCCACTGGGACAGGGGGTATTCTGCTGGGGCCAACGTCCTGACTTTC.

The chain employs TRBV9 and TRBJ1-5; tentative D call: TRBD1 (5 bases). The CDR3 length is 14 residues. Between the trimmed V and J ends, which lost 0 bases and 5 bases, there was a span of 9 bases. Germline CDR1 SGDLS, CDR2 YYNGEE. The CDR3 is CASSVAGGDQPQHF. CDR3 coding DNA: TGTGCCAGCAGCGTAGCTGGGGGGGATCAGCCCCAGCATTTT.

The chain joins TRBV24-1 to TRBJ1-2, with a possible D match to TRBD1 (5 bases). The CDR3 loop spans 15 amino acids. The germline gives CDR1 KGHDR, CDR2 SFDVKD. V lost 2 bases and J lost 4, with 13 bases in between. The CDR3 sequence is CATSDSSGYGYGYTF. The CDR3 DNA follows: TGTGCCACCAGTGATTCGTCAGGGTACGGCTATGGCTACACCTTC.

The chain has TRBV6-5 and TRBJ2-3, with 8 bases lining up with TRBD1. V gave up 6 bases and J gave up 5 bases; unmatched junction bases: 7. Germline CDR1 and CDR2: MNHEY and SVGAGI. This CDR3 is built from 14 residues. CDR3 in DNA: TGTGCCAGCAGATCGGACAGGGTAGGAGATACGCAGTATTTT. It is translated as CASRSDRVGDTQYF.

This clone was observed once. The chain links TRBV11-3 to TRBJ2-5; 11 nucleotides align to TRBD1. The J segment lost 3 bases and the V segment lost 5 bases, leaving 5 bases of the junction unmatched. The CDR3 sequence is 15 residues long. Per germline, CDR1 SGHNT and CDR2 YENEEA. Written as DNA, the CDR3 is TGTGCCAGCAGCCCCAGGACAGGGGGCAAAGAGACCCAGTACTTC. Amino acids: CASSPRTGGKETQYF.

J is TRBJ2-7 and V is TRBV7-2; no reliable D call. Germline V lookup: CDR1 SGHTA, CDR2 FQGNSA. The CDR3 spans 13 residues. V was cut by 1 base and J by 3 bases, with 7 bases left in between. The CDR3 here is CASSLGAVYEQYF. For the CDR3, the DNA is TGTGCCAGCAGCTTAGGGGCAGTCTACGAGCAGTACTTC.

The rearrangement links TRBV10-3 to TRBJ2-7, with a weak D call TRBD1 (6 bases). Germline assignment: CDR1 ENHRY and CDR2 SYGVKD. V gave up 3 bases and J gave up 2 bases, with 14 bases separating them. This CDR3 contains 15 residues. This CDR3 reads CAISDPTGQAYEQYF. For the CDR3, the DNA is TGTGCCATCAGTGACCCTACAGGGCAAGCCTACGAGCAGTACTTC.

The rearrangement links TRBV5-8 to TRBJ2-3; 10 bases line up with TRBD1. Germline CDR1 and CDR2: SGHTS and YDEGEE. This CDR3 has 16 residues. V lost 4 bases, J lost 2 bases, and 7 bases stayed unmatched. This CDR3 reads CASSTGTGAYTDTQYF. The CDR3 nucleotides read TGTGCCAGCAGCACTGGGACAGGGGCCTACACAGATACGCAGTATTTT.

The chain joins TRBV24-1 to TRBJ2-5; D perhaps matches TRBD1 (5 bases). Germline loops: CDR1 KGHDR, CDR2 SFDVKD. This CDR3 is built from 13 residues. Deletions cut 5 bases from V and 5 bases from J, with 11 bases between. The CDR3 DNA is TGTGCCACCAGTGTCCCAGGGCGGGAGACCCAGTACTTC. This encodes CATSVPGRETQYF.

The rearrangement joins TRBV18 to TRBJ1-1; D possibly corresponds to TRBD1 (5 bases). Trimming stripped 3 bases from V and 5 bases from J, with 10 bases between. CDR3 length: 13 residues. The germline gives CDR1 KGHSH, CDR2 LQKENI. The CDR3, as DNA: TGTGCCAGCTCACCCACGGGGGAAACTGAAGCTTTCTTT. As protein: CASSPTGETEAFF.

The rearrangement links TRBV28 to TRBJ2-2, with a tentative D call TRBD1 (6 bases). The CDR3 spans 16 residues. V lost 3 bases to trimming and J lost 3 bases, with 14 bases between them. The germline CDR1 and CDR2 sequences are MDHEN and SYDVKM. CDR3: CASSFIQQGDTGELFF. DNA of the CDR3: TGTGCCAGCAGTTTCATTCAACAGGGTGACACCGGGGAGCTGTTTTTT.

This clone was found a few times. The chain employs TRBV5-1 and TRBJ1-2; 11 nucleotides agree with TRBD1. Germline V gene sequence: CDR1 SGHRS, CDR2 YFSETQ. V dropped 4 bases and J dropped 7; count of bases not matched to a gene: 6. The CDR3 is made up of 14 amino acids. The CDR3, as DNA: TGCGCCAGCAGCGAAACCGGGACAGGGGGTGGCTACACCTTC. Its translation is CASSETGTGGGYTF.

V and J are TRBV5-5 and TRBJ2-1, with 7 bases lining up with TRBD1. The CDR3 has 15 amino acids. Unmatched junction bases numbered 10, after V lost 2 bases and J lost 8 bases. Germline loops: CDR1 SGHKS, CDR2 YYEKEE (reference sequence). CDR3 loop: CASSFSGQEYDEQFF. DNA of the CDR3: TGTGCCAGCAGCTTTTCCGGACAGGAATATGATGAGCAGTTCTTC.

The chain has TRBV6-5 and TRBJ1-5; no clear D. The germline V and J ends were trimmed by 5 bases and 0 bases, with 11 bases remaining between them. Looked up from germline, CDR1 is MNHEY and CDR2 is SVGAGI. The CDR3 covers 15 residues. CDR3: CASSPHGDSNQPQHF. CDR3 bases: TGTGCCAGCAGTCCACACGGGGATAGCAATCAGCCCCAGCATTTT.

The rearrangement joins TRBV5-1 to TRBJ2-7, with TRBD2 matching over 11 bases. The ends lost 0 bases at V and 1 base at J; junction bases unmatched: 3. Germline-derived CDR1 and CDR2 are SGHRS and YFSETQ. The CDR3 has 16 residues. The CDR3 DNA sequence: TGCGCCAGCAGCTTGGGAACTAGCGGGGGATCCTACGAGCAGTACTTC. Residues: CASSLGTSGGSYEQYF.

The chain has TRBV5-1 and TRBJ2-5, with 9 bases identical to TRBD1. This CDR3 contains 14 residues. The trim removed 4 bases at V and 3 bases at J, leaving 4 bases unmatched. Germline values: CDR1 SGHRS, CDR2 YFSETQ. The CDR3 coding sequence is TGCGCCAGCAGCATGGGACAGGGCGAAGAGACCCAGTACTTC. Amino acid sequence: CASSMGQGEETQYF.

Only one count was recorded for this clone. This rearrangement joins TRBV10-3 to TRBJ2-1; maybe TRBD2 (6 bases). This CDR3 region has 15 residues. V was trimmed by 2 bases and J by 0 bases, leaving 8 bases between them. From germline, CDR1 is ENHRY and CDR2 SYGVKD. The CDR3 region has the DNA TGTGCCATCAGTGAGACGGGGGACTCCTACAATGAGCAGTTCTTC. This encodes CAISETGDSYNEQFF.